This TCR beta chain was obtained from a study of T cell responses to AZD1222 COVID-19 vaccine. Looking at the study overall: Researchers grouped second doses given at about 4 or about 12 weeks into one pool. Study-wide results and limits: At baseline, seropositivity was found in only a handful of AZD1222 recipients. Clonal diversity may have been underestimated, and the donors were mostly white British, with more females than males.

Note on this clone: Its cognate antigen is unknown.

The data were produced by immunoSEQ multiplex PCR, yet TCRdb's version contains in-frame clones alone and is incomplete. The sample carries approximately 110,000 clones, nearly 90% recorded once. This CDR3 region has 15 residues. Germline V lookup: CDR1 SEHNR, CDR2 FQNEAQ (reference sequence). The J segment lost 4 bases and the V segment lost 5 bases, leaving 10 bases of the junction unmatched. The chain joins TRBV7-9 to TRBJ2-7; 8 nucleotides line up with TRBD1. Sequenced here: peripheral blood, sampled on day 0 of AZD1222 vaccination. The clonotype was recovered from an adult in good health. CDR3 in amino acids: CASSLLGQGAYEQYF. CDR3 DNA sequence: TGTGCCAGCAGCCTTCTAGGACAGGGCGCATACGAGCAGTACTTC.